This TCR beta chain was sequenced in a study of blood T cell repertoires in COVID-19. Whole-study context: Material from acute and convalescent COVID-19 was sourced from the United States, Italy and Spain. From T cells, B-cell-depleted T cells, or PBMCs came the material, which was cDNA or gDNA.

Germline CDR1 GTSNPN, CDR2 SVGIG (reference sequence). V lost 0 bases, J lost 6 bases, and 9 bases stayed unmatched. This CDR3 has 15 amino acids. Per the study methods: Amplification with reference gene primers provided the estimates of nucleated cell counts. Sequenced by immunoSEQ multiplex PCR; TCRdb stores in-frame clones only, minus some. V and J calls and clone size are given by that table; D and trimming were obtained from the DNA. The sample lists about 68,000 clones, about three quarters occurring once. This receptor was identified in a human donor in a cohort sampled during active COVID-19. Material: peripheral blood. The V and J genes are TRBV30 and TRBJ1-1, with 8 nucleotides matching TRBD1. The CDR3: CAWSVLGQGAAEAFF. The CDR3 region has the DNA TGTGCCTGGAGTGTACTTGGGCAGGGGGCCGCTGAAGCTTTCTTT. The variable domain in full, completed from reference TRBV30 and TRBJ1-1, reads SQTIHQWPATLVQPVGSPLSLECTVEGTSNPNLYWYRQAAGRGLQLLFYSVGIGQISSEVPQNLSASRPQDRQFILSSKKLLLSDSGFYLCAWSVLGQGAAEAFFGQGTRLTVV.